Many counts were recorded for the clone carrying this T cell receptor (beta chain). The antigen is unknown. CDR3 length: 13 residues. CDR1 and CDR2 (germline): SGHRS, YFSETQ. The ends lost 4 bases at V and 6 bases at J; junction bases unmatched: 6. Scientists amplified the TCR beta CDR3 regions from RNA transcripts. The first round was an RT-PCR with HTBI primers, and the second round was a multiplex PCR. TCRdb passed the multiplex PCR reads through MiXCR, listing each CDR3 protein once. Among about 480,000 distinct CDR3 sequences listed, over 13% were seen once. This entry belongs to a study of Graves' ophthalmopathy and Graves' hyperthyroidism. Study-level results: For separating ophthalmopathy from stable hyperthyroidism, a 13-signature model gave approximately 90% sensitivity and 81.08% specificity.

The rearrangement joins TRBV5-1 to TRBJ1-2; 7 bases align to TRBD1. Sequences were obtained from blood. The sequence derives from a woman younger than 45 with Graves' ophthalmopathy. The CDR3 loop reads CASSPQGLDGYTF. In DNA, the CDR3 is TGCGCCAGCAGCCCACAGGGGTTAGATGGCTACACCTTC.